This entry is about one T cell receptor (beta chain). Its specific antigen is unknown. Base qualities are missing; no much larger clone stands one base away. From the cysteine through the phenylalanine, the CDR3 covers 13 amino acids. The retained sequence is limited to the CDR3, 39 bases, with the frame set at the first base. V is clipped by 6 bases and J by 8 bases, and the sequence between their germline boundaries is 16 bases long. The germline V gene provides CDR1 MNHEY and CDR2 SVGEGT. The data were obtained in a study of prognosis after radiotherapy for stage I lung cancer (dated by TCRdb to the early 2020s). Describing the broader study: Between early 2018 and January 2019, under 20 stage I NSCLC patients were enrolled in Nanjing, China. The study took one blood sample before SBRT and one after SBRT from each of approximately 19 patients and sequenced all 40 or so samples. Squamous cell carcinoma histology was identified in 7 or 8 patients, and adenocarcinoma histology was identified in twelve patients. Concurrent therapy was not administered to any patient alongside SBRT. In 12 to 15 patients the disease was a newly diagnosed primary stage I lung tumor, whereas a few had oligometastatic NSCLC following surgical resection of the primary tumor. Every patient was deemed medically inoperable, approximately 12 because of comorbidities and more than five because they refused surgery. Peripheral blood TCR beta repertoires were profiled in stage I NSCLC patients before and after stereotactic body radiotherapy, and the study then linked these repertoires to distant failure. Ages in the cohort of about a dozen men and over 5 women ranged from about 50 to 90 years, with a median of 74. SBRT was given in 3 to 5 fractions with a biologically effective dose of at least 100 Gy, using image-guided IMRT or VMAT. After SBRT, distant metastases developed in four of the 19 patients at a median of approximately seven months, while the remaining 15 patients had no significant progression.

No patient had a history of other malignancies or prior chemotherapy or radiotherapy, and all had node-negative disease on CT and PET/CT. At each of two time points, around 6 milliliters of peripheral venous blood were collected into EDTA tubes. Ficoll-Paque Plus density-gradient centrifugation was used to isolate PBMCs. Right after collection, samples were placed at -80 degrees C and kept there until analysis. The TCR beta CDR3 region was amplified from genomic DNA by two rounds of multiplex PCR. In the first PCR round, primers specific to each TRBV and TRBJ gene were used, and the primer sequences were filed in Chinese patent CN105087789A. The second PCR round used universal primers. The Roche High Pure PCR Template Preparation Kit was used to extract genomic DNA from frozen PBMCs. Libraries were sequenced paired-end with 151 bp reads on an Illumina HiSeq 3000. The paper's data handling went like this. CutAdapt was used to discard raw reads that did not contain the multiplex PCR primer sequences. PEAR was used to merge high-quality paired reads into contigs. By alignment to reference sequences, MiXCR assigned TRB V, D and J gene segments to each contig. To remove sequencing errors, CDR3 sequences were clustered according to base quality and sequence similarity. Shannon entropy normalized by the natural log of productive TCR sequence number was used as the measure of diversity. One minus Shannon entropy divided by the natural log of the number of unique clonotypes was used as the definition of clonality. Progression-free survival cut-offs for repertoire metrics were chosen using the Youden index of ROC curves, with analyses run in R 3.5.3. TCRdb passed the public sequencing reads through fastp at Q25 and MiXCR, retaining productive beta sequences. Here each entry gathers all rows of one CDR3 protein and keeps the most common genes and DNA. It is TCRdb's table, rather than the study itself, that gives the V and J calls and clone size. Recorded for this sample are some 34,000 distinct CDR3 sequences; less than 35% of them occurred a single time. The top ten hold around 17% of the sample.

The paper's findings and limits, for the study overall: All reported P values were unadjusted for multiple comparisons. Differences in TRBV and TRBJ usage frequencies by metastasis status were reportedly observed in two V genes at baseline and in roughly ten V and two J genes after SBRT. After SBRT, the count of unique TCR clones dropped from a median of roughly 9,300 beforehand to several thousand afterward (Wilcoxon paired P=0.011). The study was limited by the small cohort and short follow-up, and independent validation of the study findings is required. Post-SBRT Shannon entropy and its change from baseline were lower in patients who developed distant metastases; baseline Shannon entropy was not associated with metastases. No determination of tumor specificity was made for expanded TCR clones.

The TCR originated in a donor aged 50 or older with non-small cell lung cancer. Sequencing used PBMCs, obtained before or after stereotactic body radiation therapy (not recorded which). This chain is built from TRBV6-2 or TRBV6-3 and TRBJ1-1, and possibly TRBD1, on 5 matching bases. The CDR3 region: CASSGPGTVEAFF. The DNA sequence is as follows: TGTGCCAGCAGCGGACCTGGGACCGTAGAAGCTTTCTTT.